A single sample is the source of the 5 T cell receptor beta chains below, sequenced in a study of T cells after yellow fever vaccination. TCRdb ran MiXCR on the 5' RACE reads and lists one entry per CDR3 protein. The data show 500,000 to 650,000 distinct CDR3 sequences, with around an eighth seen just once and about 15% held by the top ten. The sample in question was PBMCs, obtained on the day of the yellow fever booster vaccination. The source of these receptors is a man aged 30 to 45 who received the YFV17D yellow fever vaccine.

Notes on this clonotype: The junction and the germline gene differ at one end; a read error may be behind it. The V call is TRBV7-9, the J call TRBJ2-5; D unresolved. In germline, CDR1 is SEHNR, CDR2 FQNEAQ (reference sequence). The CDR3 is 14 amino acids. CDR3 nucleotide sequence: TGTGCCAGCAGCTCCCAGAACCGGGCAGAGACCAAGTACTTC. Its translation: CASSSQNRAETKYF.

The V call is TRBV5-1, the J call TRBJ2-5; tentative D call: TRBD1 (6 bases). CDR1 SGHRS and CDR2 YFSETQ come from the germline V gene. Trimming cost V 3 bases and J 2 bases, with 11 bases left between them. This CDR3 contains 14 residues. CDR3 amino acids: CASSWRTDQETQYF. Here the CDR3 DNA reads TGCGCCAGCAGCTGGCGGACAGATCAAGAGACCCAGTACTTC.

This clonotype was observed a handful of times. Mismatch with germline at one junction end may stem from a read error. The chain's CDR3 is CASTQHANTGELFF. For the CDR3, the DNA is TGTGCCAGCACCCAACACGCGAACACCGGGGAGCTGTTTTTT. The chain uses TRBV4-2 and TRBJ2-2; D uncertain. The CDR3 has 14 amino acids. The germline CDR1 and CDR2 sequences are LGHNA and YNFKEQ.

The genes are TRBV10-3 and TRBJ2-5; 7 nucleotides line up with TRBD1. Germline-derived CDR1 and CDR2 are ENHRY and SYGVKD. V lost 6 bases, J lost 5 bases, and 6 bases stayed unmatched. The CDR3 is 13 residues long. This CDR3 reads CAISGQDGETQYF. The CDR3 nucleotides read TGTGCCATCAGCGGACAGGACGGGGAGACCCAGTACTTC.

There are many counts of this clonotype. The CDR3 reads CASSTAGQPLYEQYF. CDR3 coding DNA: TGTGCCAGCAGCACCGCCGGACAACCGCTCTACGAGCAGTACTTC. The chain uses TRBV11-2 and TRBJ2-7; D might be TRBD1 (5 bases). The CDR3 is made up of 15 amino acids. CDR1 SGHAT and CDR2 FQNNGV come from the germline V gene. V shed 5 bases and J shed 3 bases, with 17 bases lying between them.